Listed below are T cell receptor beta chains from one sample, sequenced in a study of beta chain features in type 1 diabetes. The table came from immunoSEQ multiplex PCR; TCRdb's copy has only in-frame clones and leaves some out. Found here are 250,000 to 400,000 clones, about 15% of them singletons; the top ten hold over 5%. What was sequenced was central memory CD4+ T cells from blood. These receptors were obtained from a man younger than 40 in good health. Both conserved end residues are part of each CDR3. The D gene is left open where the match is weak. For some rows the clone size is stated as once, few or many, or as a class when expanded; others skip it.

>NA|NA|TRBJ2-3|TRBV7-9
CASSTAGGRLTDTQYF
TGTGCCAGCAGCACTGCCGGAGGGAGGCTCACAGATACGCAGTATTTT
>TRBD1|NA|TRBJ2-2|TRBV25-1
CASSERGLAGELFF
TGTGCCAGCAGTGAAAGGGGGCTGGCCGGGGAGCTGTTTTTT
>NA|NA|TRBJ2-1|TRBV5-4
CASSQGEYNEQFF
TGCGCCAGCAGCCAAGGGGAGTACAATGAGCAGTTCTTC
>NA|few|TRBJ1-5|TRBV11-1
CASSRNGNQPQHF
TGTGCCAGCAGTCGAAACGGGAATCAGCCCCAGCATTTT
>NA|many|TRBJ2-6|TRBV2
CASSEALGRAGANVLTF
TGTGCCAGCAGTGAAGCGCTCGGCAGGGCTGGGGCCAACGTCCTGACTTTC
>NA|few|TRBJ2-3|TRBV11-2
CASIPGPFTDTQYF
TGTGCCAGCATCCCGGGACCTTTCACAGATACGCAGTATTTT
>NA|NA|TRBJ2-3|TRBV7-2
CASRPLGPGVDTQYF
TGTGCCAGCAGACCCTTGGGACCCGGGGTGGATACGCAGTATTTT
>NA|NA|TRBJ2-7|TRBV6-5
CASSNLGYEQYF
TGTGCCAGCAGTAACCTAGGTTACGAGCAGTACTTC
>TRBD2|many|TRBJ2-1|TRBV15
CATSRSSGAYNEQFF
TGTGCCACCAGCAGATCTAGCGGGGCCTACAATGAGCAGTTCTTC
>TRBD2|NA|TRBJ2-1|TRBV19
CASSMPRTSGTYNEQFF
TGTGCCAGTAGTATGCCCAGGACTAGCGGCACCTACAATGAGCAGTTCTTC
>TRBD2|NA|TRBJ2-5|TRBV11-1
CASSRGSGGSSETQYF
TGTGCCAGCAGCCGGGGGAGCGGGGGGTCGTCTGAGACCCAGTACTTC
>TRBD1|few|TRBJ1-2|TRBV7-2
CASSLAAFEGAGGYTF
TGTGCCAGCAGCTTAGCAGCTTTCGAGGGGGCGGGTGGCTACACCTTC
>NA|few|TRBJ2-5|TRBV9
CASSPLAGIAEETQYF
TGTGCCAGCAGCCCATTGGCGGGGATCGCAGAAGAGACCCAGTACTTC
>NA|few|TRBJ1-5|TRBV25-1
CASSAGGNQPQHF
TGTGCCAGCAGTGCAGGGGGCAATCAGCCCCAGCATTTT
>NA|few|TRBJ1-4|TRBV6-1
CASSEWAGASEKLFF
TGTGCCAGCAGTGAATGGGCAGGGGCCAGTGAAAAACTGTTTTTT
>NA|few|TRBJ1-2|TRBV11-1
CASSQTASGDYGYTF
TGTGCCAGCAGCCAAACCGCCTCAGGGGACTATGGCTACACCTTC
>NA|NA|TRBJ2-7|TRBV15
CATSRTLRGEQYF
TGTGCCACCAGCAGAACCCTAAGGGGCGAGCAGTACTTC
>NA|NA|TRBJ2-3|TRBV27
CASSLKSSDTQYF
TGTGCCAGCAGTTTAAAATCGTCGGATACGCAGTATTTT
>TRBD2|NA|TRBJ2-7|TRBV18
CASSPQGLAGDEQYF
TGTGCCAGCTCACCACAGGGACTAGCGGGCGACGAGCAGTACTTC
>NA|few|TRBJ2-7|TRBV7-2
CASSLRPGYEQYF
TGTGCCAGCAGCTTAAGGCCGGGGTACGAGCAGTACTTC
>NA|NA|TRBJ2-7|TRBV27
CASRATGQRTYEQYF
TGTGCCAGCAGGGCCACAGGACAGCGCACCTACGAGCAGTACTTC
>NA|few|TRBJ2-2|TRBV6-5
CASSYSTGFVTGELFF
TGTGCCAGCAGTTACTCCACGGGATTTGTCACCGGGGAGCTGTTTTTT
>NA|few|TRBJ1-1|TRBV6-4
CASSKSVTSEAFF
TGTGCCAGCAGTAAGAGCGTTACTTCTGAAGCTTTCTTT
>TRBD2|few|TRBJ2-5|TRBV10-3
CAVRAGGPIGETQYF
TGTGCCGTCAGAGCGGGGGGGCCCATTGGAGAGACCCAGTACTTC
>TRBD1|NA|TRBJ2-7|TRBV4-1
CASSQDWTGGYEQYF
TGCGCCAGCAGCCAAGACTGGACAGGGGGCTACGAGCAGTACTTC
>NA|NA|TRBJ2-3|TRBV7-9
CASNPEADTQYF
TGTGCCAGCAACCCTGAGGCAGATACGCAGTATTTT
>TRBD1|NA|TRBJ1-3|TRBV4-3
CASSQVGQGANTIYF
TGCGCCAGCAGCCAAGTTGGACAGGGGGCCAACACCATATATTTT
>NA|few|TRBJ1-2|TRBV6-1
CASSEAVSTF
TGTGCCAGCAGTGAAGCCGTGAGCACCTTC
>NA|NA|TRBJ1-1|TRBV9
CASSVGGHGNTEAFF
TGTGCCAGCAGCGTAGGAGGACACGGCAACACTGAAGCTTTCTTT
>TRBD2|many|TRBJ2-1|TRBV7-2
CASSLEAGYEQFF
TGTGCCAGCAGCTTGGAAGCGGGGTATGAGCAGTTCTTC
>NA|once|TRBJ1-1|TRBV18
CASSRRVDTEAFF
TGTGCCAGCTCCCGCAGGGTGGACACTGAAGCTTTCTTT
>NA|few|TRBJ1-1|TRBV11-2
CASSMRFSEAFF
TGTGCCAGCAGCATGCGGTTTTCCGAAGCTTTCTTT
>NA|NA|TRBJ1-3|TRBV19
CASTHRTGNTIYF
TGTGCCAGTACCCACAGGACTGGAAACACCATATATTTT
>NA|few|TRBJ1-4|TRBV10-3
CAPRVQDIEKLFF
TGTGCCCCCAGAGTCCAGGATATCGAAAAACTGTTTTTT
>NA|many|TRBJ1-4|TRBV7-2
CASSLVLGTMGAMGKLFF
TGTGCCAGCAGCTTAGTCCTGGGGACTATGGGAGCGATGGGAAAACTGTTTTTT
>NA|NA|TRBJ1-2|TRBV5-6
CASSPDQGEGYTF
TGTGCCAGCAGCCCGGACCAGGGCGAGGGCTACACCTTC
>NA|few|TRBJ1-2|TRBV27
CASSFRAANYGYTF
TGTGCCAGCAGTTTCCGGGCTGCTAACTATGGCTACACCTTC
>NA|NA|TRBJ2-6|TRBV19
CASSRRRGSGTGANVLTF
TGTGCCAGTAGTAGAAGGAGGGGTTCAGGGACTGGGGCCAACGTCCTGACTTTC
>NA|NA|TRBJ2-3|TRBV6-5
CASSYLWERATDTQYF
TGTGCCAGCAGTTACTTGTGGGAGAGAGCCACAGATACGCAGTATTTT
>NA|NA|TRBJ2-3|TRBV4-3
CASSQDYGPTSEDTQYF
TGCGCCAGCAGCCAAGATTATGGCCCCACCTCCGAAGATACGCAGTATTTT
>NA|NA|TRBJ2-3|TRBV5-6
CASSQVGHSGYSSTDTQYF
TGCGCCAGCAGCCAAGTGGGCCACAGCGGCTATTCTAGCACAGATACGCAGTATTTT
>NA|few|TRBJ2-2|TRBV18
CASSPRQSDTGELFF
TGTGCCAGCTCACCAAGGCAGTCGGACACCGGGGAGCTGTTTTTT
>TRBD1|NA|TRBJ2-2|TRBV5-4
CASSWDRPNTGELFF
TGTGCCAGCAGCTGGGACAGACCTAACACCGGGGAGCTGTTTTTT
>NA|many|TRBJ2-1|TRBV6-5
CASSYSGNEQFF
TGTGCCAGCAGTTACTCAGGGAATGAGCAGTTCTTC
>NA|NA|TRBJ1-2|TRBV30
CAWSVGPTYGYTF
TGTGCCTGGAGTGTAGGGCCCACCTATGGCTACACCTTC
>NA|NA|TRBJ2-3|TRBV5-4
CASSSKTSTDTQYF
TGTGCCAGCAGCTCAAAGACTAGCACAGATACGCAGTATTTT
>NA|NA|TRBJ2-5|TRBV18
CASSPPMSQETQYF
TGTGCCAGCTCACCACCGATGTCCCAAGAGACCCAGTACTTC
>NA|NA|TRBJ1-6|TRBV20-1
CSAKVDGRGLF
TGCAGTGCTAAAGTGGACGGACGAGGGCTCTTT
>TRBD2|once|TRBJ2-5|TRBV5-1
CASTHRRASGGEETQYF
TGCGCCAGCACCCACCGGCGGGCTAGCGGGGGGGAAGAGACCCAGTACTTC
>NA|NA|TRBJ2-5|TRBV5-1
CASSWGDSHPASETQYF
TGCGCCAGCAGCTGGGGGGACAGCCATCCCGCATCAGAGACCCAGTACTTC
>NA|few|TRBJ2-3|TRBV7-2
CASTKGGQGTDTQYF
TGTGCCAGCACTAAGGGAGGACAGGGCACAGATACGCAGTATTTT
>NA|NA|TRBJ1-1|TRBV7-3
CASGRDKDTEAFF
TGTGCCAGCGGCAGGGATAAGGACACTGAAGCTTTCTTT
>NA|few|TRBJ1-3|TRBV7-9
CASSPMSTGRGTIYF
TGTGCCAGCAGCCCCATGTCGACAGGCCGAGGGACCATATATTTT
>NA|NA|TRBJ1-5|TRBV18
CASSPVAGLHNQPQHF
TGTGCCAGCTCACCAGTGGCAGGGCTACACAATCAGCCCCAGCATTTT